Each of the 9 T cell receptor beta chains below was sequenced from the same sample in a study of blood T cell repertoires in COVID-19. Using immunoSEQ multiplex PCR, the repertoire was profiled, and TCRdb retains in-frame clones only, with some absent. The repertoire consists of 200,000 to 250,000 clones, with 89% occurring once and the leading ten covering 4.8%. The specimen sequenced was peripheral blood. These receptors were collected from a woman in her 40s with acute or convalescent COVID-19.

The chain combines TRBV7-8 with TRBJ1-1; D not certain. Germline V gene sequence: CDR1 SGHVS, CDR2 FQNEAQ. Trimming took off 5 bases at V and 7 bases at J, with 11 bases between the two ends. The CDR3 loop spans 12 amino acids. The CDR3 DNA follows: TGTGCCAGCAGCCCTGGGAGATATGAAGCTTTCTTT. Its translation is CASSPGRYEAFF.

The gene calls are TRBV4-2 and TRBJ1-1; TRBD1 is a possible D gene (5 bases). Trimming pared 3 bases from V and 0 bases from J, leaving 14 bases between. The CDR3 spans 16 residues. CDR1 and CDR2 from the germline V gene are LGHNA and YNFKEQ. This chain's CDR3 is CASSQAGGYLNTEAFF. The CDR3 bases are TGTGCCAGCAGCCAGGCGGGGGGTTACTTGAACACTGAAGCTTTCTTT.

This clone was recorded only once. The chain carries TRBV21-1 and TRBJ2-3; the DNA was not compared with TRBD1, the D call given in the table. TRBV21-1 is a recognized pseudogene. This CDR3 is built from 18 residues. The CDR3 spells CASRDRDRERSSTDTQYF. The CDR3 DNA follows: TGTGCCAGCCGTGACCGGGACAGGGAACGAAGTAGCACAGATACGCAGTATTTT.

J is TRBJ1-6 and V is TRBV12-5, with 9 bases identical to TRBD1. Trimming at V came to 5 bases and at J to 7 bases, leaving 6 bases not matched to a gene. The CDR3 loop spans 15 amino acids. Germline CDR1 and CDR2: LGHNT and FRNRAP. CDR3 DNA sequence: TGTGCTAGTGGTCCCGGACAGGGGCCGAATTCACCCCTCCACTTT. Amino acids: CASGPGQGPNSPLHF. Full variable domain (missing parts from reference TRBV12-5 and TRBJ1-6): DARVTQTPRHKVTEMGQEVTMRCQPILGHNTVFWYRQTMMQGLELLAYFRNRAPLDDSGMPKDRFSAEMPDATLATLKIQPSEPRDSAVYFCASGPGQGPNSPLHFGNGTRLTVT.

The CDR3 loop is CAISRQGGLEKLFF. For the CDR3, the DNA is TGTGCCATCAGCAGACAGGGGGGACTTGAAAAACTGTTTTTT. The V gene is TRBV10-3, the J gene TRBJ1-4; TRBD1 agrees at 9 bases. J lost 7 bases, V lost 6 bases, and 6 bases had no gene match. The CDR3 loop spans 14 amino acids. Germline CDR1 ENHRY, CDR2 SYGVKD.

The chain is built from TRBV7-3 and TRBJ2-1, with 8 positions matching TRBD2. V shed 8 bases and J 8 bases; nucleotides not matched to a gene: 8. The CDR3 sequence is 13 residues long. CDR1 is SGHTA and CDR2 is FQGTGA in the germline V gene. CDR3 sequence: CASRPGGAHEQFF. In DNA form, the CDR3 reads TGTGCCAGCCGACCCGGGGGGGCCCATGAGCAGTTCTTC.

This sequence joins TRBV7-8 and TRBJ1-1; D remains ambiguous. Trimming took off 5 bases at V and 6 bases at J, with 13 bases between the two ends. CDR3 length: 13 amino acids. Germline V CDR1 and CDR2: SGHVS, FQNEAQ. The CDR3: CASSTIGLAEAFF. CDR3 nucleotides: TGTGCCAGCAGCACCATAGGACTGGCTGAAGCTTTCTTT. The complete variable domain, with remaining parts taken from reference TRBV7-8 and TRBJ1-1, reads GAGVSQSPRYKVAKRGQDVALRCDPISGHVSLFWYQQALGQGPEFLTYFQNEAQLDKSGLPSDRFFAERPEGSVSTLKIQRTQQEDSAVYLCASSTIGLAEAFFGQGTRLTVV.

The CDR3 sequence: CASSQESGQGYGSPLHF. CDR3 sequence (DNA): TGCGCCAGCAGCCAAGAGTCGGGACAGGGTTACGGTTCACCCCTCCACTTT. J is TRBJ1-6 and V is TRBV4-1; TRBD1 matches at 9 bases. Losses at the gene ends were 0 bases for V and 9 bases for J; bases not matched to a gene: 9. Germline loops: CDR1 MGHRA, CDR2 YSYEKL. The CDR3 covers 17 residues.

The rearrangement uses TRBV21-1 and TRBJ2-1; the D call in the table, TRBD2, was not verified against the DNA. TRBV21-1 is shown as a pseudogene. This CDR3 comprises 16 residues. The CDR3 bases are TGTGCCAGCATTGCACTAGCGGCTCCCTCTTACAATGAGCAGTTCTTC. It yields the protein CASIALAAPSYNEQFF.